The 22 T cell receptor beta chains in this list originate from one sample, sequenced in a study of cytomegalovirus exposure and HLA in healthy donors. PCR primers comprised 60 Vbeta and 13 Jbeta primers. The protocol was immunoSEQ multiplex PCR, while the TCRdb copy is restricted to in-frame clones and leaves out a portion. The sample lists approximately 140,000 clones, roughly 83% occurring once. Sequencing was carried out using PBMCs. The source is a girl aged 2-10 years in good health and CMV-seronegative.

Only a few counts were recorded for this clone. The chain links TRBV5-6 to TRBJ1-4; possible D gene TRBD1, 6 bases. Germline V CDR1 and CDR2: SGHDT, YYEEEE. The CDR3 is 15 residues long. Trimming took 4 bases from V and 0 from J, leaving 10 bases between them. The DNA of the CDR3 is TGTGCCAGCAGCCCGTCAGGGGCAACTAATGAAAAACTGTTTTTT. It is translated as CASSPSGATNEKLFF.

The rearrangement links TRBV7-8 to TRBJ2-7; no clear D. CDR1 SGHVS and CDR2 FQNEAQ come from the germline V gene. The CDR3 length is 12 residues. V gave up 5 bases and J gave up 4 bases, with 9 bases separating them. In DNA form, the CDR3 reads TGTGCCAGCAGCCCGAGCATTTACGAGCAGTACTTC. Translating it yields CASSPSIYEQYF.

The CDR3 loop is CASRIDRANEKLFF. The CDR3 nucleotides read TGTGCCAGCAGAATAGACAGGGCGAATGAAAAACTGTTTTTT. The rearrangement links TRBV2 to TRBJ1-4, with 7 bases fitting TRBD1. CDR3 length: 14 amino acids. Germline V gene data show CDR1 as SNHLY and CDR2 as FYNNEI. Trimming removed 6 bases from V and 5 bases from J; junction bases left unmatched: 6.

This clone showed up just a few times. CDR3 DNA: TGCAGCGTTGGGGGACTAGCGGGTACCGGGGAGCTGTTTTTT. Translation: CSVGGLAGTGELFF. The V and J genes are TRBV29-1 and TRBJ2-2, with 12 bases lining up with TRBD2. Germline CDR1 is SQVTM and CDR2 is ANQGSEA. The CDR3 is 14 residues long. Losses at the gene ends were 4 bases for V and 5 bases for J; bases not matched to a gene: 2.

This clone was recorded a few times. The chain uses TRBV6-1 and TRBJ1-2; 10 bases fit TRBD1. The CDR3 runs 15 residues. CDR1 MNHNS and CDR2 SASEGT come from the germline V gene. The trim removed 1 base at V and 7 bases at J, leaving 6 bases unmatched. CDR3 loop: CASSEVIWDRGGYTF. CDR3 nucleotide sequence: TGTGCCAGCAGTGAAGTGATTTGGGACAGGGGTGGCTACACCTTC.

CDR3 sequence reads: CASSQVSGLISYEQYF. The DNA of the CDR3 is TGTGCCAGCAGCCAAGTATCGGGACTGATCTCCTACGAGCAGTACTTC. This chain connects TRBV14 to TRBJ2-7, with D possibly being TRBD2 (6 bases). Germline loops: CDR1 SGHDN, CDR2 FVKESK. Trimming removed 1 base from V and 0 bases from J, with 13 bases in between. This CDR3 has 16 residues.

This chain links TRBV11-2 with TRBJ2-5; 10 bases are a match to TRBD2. The CDR3 runs to 15 residues. The V segment lost 1 base and the J segment 5 bases; nucleotides outside the gene matches: 4. Germline V gene data show CDR1 as SGHAT and CDR2 as FQNNGV. In DNA form, the CDR3 reads TGTGCCAGCAGCTTAGGTCCGGGACTAGCGGAGACCCAGTACTTC. This translates into CASSLGPGLAETQYF.

This chain connects TRBV15 to TRBJ2-7; TRBD1 matches 7 bases. The V segment lost 2 bases and the J segment 0 bases; nucleotides outside the gene matches: 4. Germline values: CDR1 LNHNV, CDR2 YYDKDF (reference sequence). The CDR3 is 15 residues long. The CDR3 loop reads CATSRQTGLSYEQYF. CDR3 bases: TGTGCCACCAGCAGACAGACAGGGCTCTCCTACGAGCAGTACTTC.

The chain carries TRBV27 and TRBJ2-2; TRBD2 aligns across 8 bases. Trimming at V came to 5 bases and at J to 4 bases, leaving 6 bases not matched to a gene. Germline CDR1 and CDR2: MNHEY and SMNVEV (reference sequence). The CDR3 has 15 residues. The chain's CDR3 is CASSVGLGGTGELFF. The CDR3 coding sequence is TGTGCCAGCAGTGTGGGACTAGGGGGCACCGGGGAGCTGTTTTTT.

V usage is TRBV7-6 and J usage is TRBJ1-1; tentative D call: TRBD1 (5 bases). Germline V gene data show CDR1 as SGHVS and CDR2 as FNYEAQ. This CDR3 spans 12 amino acids. V was pared by 2 bases and J by 6 bases, with 7 bases between. CDR3 loop: CASSLRDSEAFF. The CDR3 DNA sequence: TGTGCCAGCAGCTTAAGGGACTCTGAAGCTTTCTTT.

This rearrangement joins TRBV6-1 to TRBJ2-5, with 7 bases fitting TRBD1. The last part of the DNA fits TRBJ2-7 better; the J call may be wrong. This CDR3 spans 14 amino acids. Per the germline V gene, CDR1 is MNHNS and CDR2 is SASEGT. The CDR3 spells CASSQNRGTYEQYF. Written as DNA, the CDR3 is TGTGCCAGCAGTCAAAACAGGGGAACCTACGAGCAGTACTTC.

The V and J genes are TRBV27 and TRBJ2-7, with D possibly matching TRBD2 (6 bases). The CDR3 loop spans 13 amino acids. Germline V gene data show CDR1 as MNHEY and CDR2 as SMNVEV (reference sequence). V was pared by 6 bases and J by 3 bases, with 12 bases between. This CDR3 reads CASSRGLHYEQYF. DNA for the CDR3: TGTGCCAGCAGCCGGGGACTCCACTACGAGCAGTACTTC.

The chain recombines TRBV2 with TRBJ2-2; D possibly corresponds to TRBD1 (6 bases). The length of the CDR3 is 14 residues. Deletions cut 7 bases from V and 6 bases from J, with 15 bases between. Germline loops: CDR1 SNHLY, CDR2 FYNNEI. The DNA for the CDR3 is TGTGCCAGCACTACACAGGGTATGCCCGGGGAGCTGTTTTTT. Protein product: CASTTQGMPGELFF.

The chain links TRBV9 to TRBJ1-5; no clear D. Trimming took off 0 bases at V and 1 base at J, with 5 bases between the two ends. CDR3 size: 14 residues. Germline CDR1 and CDR2: SGDLS and YYNGEE. Written as DNA, the CDR3 is TGTGCCAGCAGCGTAGGGGCAAGCAATCAGCCCCAGCATTTT. Protein product: CASSVGASNQPQHF. The whole variable domain, remainder taken from reference TRBV9 and TRBJ1-5, is DSGVTQTPKHLITATGQRVTLRCSPRSGDLSVYWYQQSLDQGLQFLIQYYNGEERAKGNILERFSAQQFPDLHSELNLSSLELGDSALYFCASSVGASNQPQHFGDGTRLSIL.

The chain has TRBV4-3 and TRBJ2-5; maybe TRBD2 (5 bases). The ends were cut back, 0 bases at V and 5 bases at J, with 13 bases in the middle. The CDR3 has 15 amino acids. The germline CDR1 and CDR2 sequences are LGHNA and YSLEER. CDR3 in amino acids: CASSQDPGSLETQYF. DNA of the CDR3: TGCGCCAGCAGCCAAGATCCGGGATCGTTGGAGACCCAGTACTTC.

This clone was found once. The V call is TRBV5-4, the J call TRBJ2-1; unclear D gene. Looked up from germline, CDR1 is SGHNT and CDR2 is YYREEE (reference sequence). V lost 1 base and J lost 6, with 8 bases in between. This CDR3 comprises 13 residues. DNA for the CDR3: TGTGCCAGCAGCTTGCCCAATAGCAATGAGCAGTTCTTC. Amino acids: CASSLPNSNEQFF.

This clone was detected only once. V and J are TRBV5-1 and TRBJ1-5; the D gene is possibly TRBD1 (5 bases). V lost 0 bases, J lost 10 bases, and 26 bases lay in between. Germline loops: CDR1 SGHRS, CDR2 YFSETQ. The length of the CDR3 is 18 residues. As DNA, the CDR3 is TGCGCCAGCAGCTTGGGGCCGGACACGGGTTCCGAGATTCTCCCCCAGCATTTT. Amino acid sequence: CASSLGPDTGSEILPQHF.

The chain has TRBV27 and TRBJ1-5, with 9 bases identical to TRBD1. Germline-derived CDR1 and CDR2 are MNHEY and SMNVEV (reference sequence). The V and J ends lost 6 bases and 4 bases, in that order; junction bases with no gene match: 16. The length of the CDR3 is 18 residues. CDR3 nucleotide sequence: TGTGCCAGCAGCCGATGGGGAGGTACAGGGGGCGCGAATCAGCCCCAGCATTTT. As protein: CASSRWGGTGGANQPQHF.

This chain connects TRBV10-3 to TRBJ2-7, with D possibly being TRBD2 (5 bases). V was pared by 8 bases and J by 3 bases, with 23 bases between. This CDR3 region has 16 residues. Germline-derived CDR1 and CDR2 are ENHRY and SYGVKD. CDR3 sequence reads: CAISSSEGVRNYEQYF. The DNA of the CDR3 is TGTGCCATCTCCTCGTCCGAGGGAGTGAGAAACTACGAGCAGTACTTC.

The genes are TRBV4-3 and TRBJ1-2, with TRBD1 matching 8 bases. The CDR3 has 19 residues. The V and J ends lost 0 bases and 4 bases, in that order; junction bases with no gene match: 16. Germline CDR1 and CDR2: LGHNA and YSLEER. CDR3 loop: CASSQDLTGGQFFGYGYTF. In nucleotides, the CDR3 is TGCGCCAGCAGCCAAGATTTAACAGGGGGACAGTTTTTTGGCTATGGCTACACCTTC.

The chain combines TRBV18 with TRBJ2-7, with 9 nucleotides matching TRBD2. Germline CDR1 is KGHSH and CDR2 is LQKENI. The CDR3 is 18 residues long. The V segment lost 5 bases and the J segment 4 bases; nucleotides outside the gene matches: 18. The CDR3 loop is CASSADRLTTSGSYEQYF. The CDR3 DNA reads TGTGCCAGCTCAGCGGACAGGTTGACCACTAGCGGGTCTTACGAGCAGTACTTC.

In DNA, the CDR3 is TGTGCCAGCAGTTACTCAGGGGTTTCTTCAGATACGCAGTATTTT. This gives the protein CASSYSGVSSDTQYF. J is TRBJ2-3 and V is TRBV6-5; D might be TRBD1 (5 bases). This CDR3 has 15 residues. Germline V lookup: CDR1 MNHEY, CDR2 SVGAGI. The V gene lost 0 bases and the J gene lost 4 bases, with 11 bases spanning the gap.